This note documents a single T cell receptor beta chain sequence. Its specificity is unknown. Germline CDR1 reads MNHEY; CDR2 reads SMNVEV (reference sequence). There are 13 residues in the CDR3. The V end lost 7 bases, the J end lost 8 bases, and 15 bases lay between the germline ends. TCRdb called the 5' RACE reads again in MiXCR, with one record for every CDR3 protein. Among 470,000 or so distinct CDR3 sequences listed, roughly a quarter were seen once. The data derive from a study of CD8 T cells in ankylosing spondylitis. Whole-study findings and limits: Eight highly homologous variants formed a TCR beta motif that appeared characteristic of ankylosing spondylitis blood.

The chain links TRBV27 to TRBJ2-1; D is perhaps TRBD1 or TRBD2 (6 bases each). This TCR was recovered from a male donor with ankylosing spondylitis. The source material was blood, either unsorted or a sorted T cell fraction (not recorded which). The DNA of the CDR3 is TGTGCCAGCAATAGACAGGAGGGATATGAGCAGTTCTTC. Protein sequence: CASNRQEGYEQFF.